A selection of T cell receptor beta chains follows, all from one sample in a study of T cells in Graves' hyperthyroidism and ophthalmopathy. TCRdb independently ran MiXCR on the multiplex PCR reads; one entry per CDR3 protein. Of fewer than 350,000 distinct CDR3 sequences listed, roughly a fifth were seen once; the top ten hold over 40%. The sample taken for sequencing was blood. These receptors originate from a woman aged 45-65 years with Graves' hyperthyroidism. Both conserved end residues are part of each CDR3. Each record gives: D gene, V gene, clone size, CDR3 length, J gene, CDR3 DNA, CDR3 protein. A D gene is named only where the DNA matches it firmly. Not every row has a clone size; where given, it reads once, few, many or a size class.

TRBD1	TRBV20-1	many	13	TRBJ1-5	TGCAGTGCTCGGGGGACAGCTGATCAGCCCCAGCATTTT	CSARGTADQPQHF
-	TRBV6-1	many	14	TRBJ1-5	TGTGCCAGCAGTTCAGGGGAGTCGTATCAGCCCCAGCATTTT	CASSSGESYQPQHF
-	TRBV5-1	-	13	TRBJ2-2	TGCGCCAGCTCCGGACGGGACACCGGGGAGCTGTTTTTT	CASSGRDTGELFF
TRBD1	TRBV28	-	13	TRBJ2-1	TGTGCCAGCAGCTTAAACAGGGGCGATGAGCAGTTCTTC	CASSLNRGDEQFF
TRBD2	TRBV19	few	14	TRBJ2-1	TGTGCCAGTAGTGATACGGGAGGGCCGGGTGAGCAGTTCTTC	CASSDTGGPGEQFF
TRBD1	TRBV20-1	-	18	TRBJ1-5	TGCAGTGCTAGAGGCGATCCGGGACAGGGTGCCCGAAGTCAGCCCCAGCATTTT	CSARGDPGQGARSQPQHF
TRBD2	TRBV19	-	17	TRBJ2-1	TGTGCCAGTACCCCAGGCCTAGCGGGAGGGCTAAGAAATGAGCAGTTCTTC	CASTPGLAGGLRNEQFF
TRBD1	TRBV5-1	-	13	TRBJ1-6	TGCGCCAGCGGGGACAGGTTGAATTCACCCCTCCACTTT	CASGDRLNSPLHF
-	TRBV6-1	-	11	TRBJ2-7	TGTGCCAGCATTCGCATCGGGGAGCAGTACTTC	CASIRIGEQYF
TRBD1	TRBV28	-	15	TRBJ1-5	TGTGCCAGCAGCACACAGGGGTTCGGAGCTCAGCCCCAGCATTTT	CASSTQGFGAQPQHF
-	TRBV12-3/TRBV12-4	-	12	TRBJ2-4	TGTGCCAGCAGTTTGGACAGCAACATTCAGTACTTC	CASSLDSNIQYF
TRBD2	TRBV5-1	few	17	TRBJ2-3	TGCGCCAGCAGCTTGTTTAGCGGGAACCCTAGCACAGATACGCAGTATTTT	CASSLFSGNPSTDTQYF
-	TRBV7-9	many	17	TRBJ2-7	TGTGCCAGCAGCCCGAGCCTGGGAGGGGGCGGACCCTACGAGCAGTACTTC	CASSPSLGGGGPYEQYF
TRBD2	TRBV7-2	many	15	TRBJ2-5	TGTGCCAGCAGCCCAAGGGGACTAGAGTTCGAGACCCAGTACTTC	CASSPRGLEFETQYF
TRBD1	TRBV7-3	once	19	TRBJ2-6	TGTGCCAGCAGCTTAAAAGCTGGACAGGGGCCCACGGGGGCCAACGTCCTGACTTTC	CASSLKAGQGPTGANVLTF
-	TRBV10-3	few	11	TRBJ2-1	TGTGCCATCAGTGACTTGACCCAGCAGTTCTTC	CAISDLTQQFF
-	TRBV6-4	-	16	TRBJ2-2	TGTGCCAGCAGTCCCCGGGGACATTTGAACACCGGGGAGCTGTTTTTT	CASSPRGHLNTGELFF
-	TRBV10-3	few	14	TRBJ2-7	TGTGCCATCAGCCTCGAGGGGGGGCCGAGCGAGCAGTACTTC	CAISLEGGPSEQYF
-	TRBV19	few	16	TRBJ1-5	TGTGCCAGTAGTCCCCGTCAGGGGATCGGCAATCAGCCCCAGCATTTT	CASSPRQGIGNQPQHF
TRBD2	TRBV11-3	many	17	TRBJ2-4	TGTGCCAGCAGCTTAGGGTCTAGCGGGAGCCCCGGGGACATTCAGTACTTC	CASSLGSSGSPGDIQYF
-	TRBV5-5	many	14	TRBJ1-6	TGTGCCAGCAGCCCCGGGTATCTTGGGTCACCCCTCCACTTT	CASSPGYLGSPLHF
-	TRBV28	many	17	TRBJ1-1	TGTGCCAGCAGTTCGAGGAGGGCAGCCCATGGCGTAAAAGAAGCTTTCTTT	CASSSRRAAHGVKEAFF
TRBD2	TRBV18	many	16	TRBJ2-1	TGTGCCAGCTCGCCTAACCCGGGACTAGCAGTTAATGAGCAGTTCTTC	CASSPNPGLAVNEQFF
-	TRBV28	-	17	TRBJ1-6	TGTGCCAGCAGTTCCGGGGGGACGGCAGGGATAACCTCACCCCTCCACTTT	CASSSGGTAGITSPLHF
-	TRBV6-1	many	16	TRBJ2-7	TGTGCCAGCAGTAAGTTACAGGGCTCCTCCTCCTACGAGCAGTACTTC	CASSKLQGSSSYEQYF
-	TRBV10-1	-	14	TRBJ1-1	TGCGCCAGCAGCGCAGGGGTCTCGAACACTGAAGCTTTCTTT	CASSAGVSNTEAFF
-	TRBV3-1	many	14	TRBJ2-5	TGTGCCAGCAGCCAAGTCCAGGGGCGGGAGACCCAGTACTTC	CASSQVQGRETQYF
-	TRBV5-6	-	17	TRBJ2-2	TGTGCCAGCAGCTTGCGGGGATTTGGGTCGGGCACCGGGGAGCTGTTTTTT	CASSLRGFGSGTGELFF
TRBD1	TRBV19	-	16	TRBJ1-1	TGTGCCAGTATTAAGCCCGGGACAGCGTCGATTGGTGGAGCTTTCTTT	CASIKPGTASIGGAFF
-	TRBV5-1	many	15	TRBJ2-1	TGCGCCAGCAGCTTGCCCGCGGACTATTCAAATGAGCAGTTCTTC	CASSLPADYSNEQFF
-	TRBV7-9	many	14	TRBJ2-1	TGTGCCAGCAGCTTAGCGGGCGGGGTAAATGAGCAGTTCTTC	CASSLAGGVNEQFF
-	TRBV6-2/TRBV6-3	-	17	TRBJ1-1	TGTGCCAGCAGTCGGAAACCGGGCCCGATTGCGAACACTGAAGCTTTCTTT	CASSRKPGPIANTEAFF
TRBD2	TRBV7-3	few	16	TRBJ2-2	TGTGCCGGCAGGTCTAGCGGGGGGGCGAACACCGGGGAGCTGTTTTTT	CAGRSSGGANTGELFF
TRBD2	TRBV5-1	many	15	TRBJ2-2	TGTGCCAGCAGCTTATTAGCGGGAGACACCGGGGAGCTGTTTTTT	CASSLLAGDTGELFF
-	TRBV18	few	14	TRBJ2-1	TGTGCCAGTTGTATGCGGGAATCCTACAATGAGCAGTTCTTC	CASCMRESYNEQFF
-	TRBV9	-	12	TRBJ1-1	TGTGCCAGCAGCGTAGAAGGGAATGAAGCTTTCTTT	CASSVEGNEAFF
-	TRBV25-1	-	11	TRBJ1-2	TGTGCCAGCAGTGAGAGTTTAGGCTACACCTTC	CASSESLGYTF
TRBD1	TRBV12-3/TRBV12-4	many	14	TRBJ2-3	TGTGCCAGCAGTTTTCGAAGGGGGCGAGATACGCAGTATTTT	CASSFRRGRDTQYF
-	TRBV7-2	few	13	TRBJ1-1	TGTGCCAGCAGCTTAGCGGGGGGTCCCGAAGCTTTCTTT	CASSLAGGPEAFF
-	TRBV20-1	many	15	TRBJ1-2	TGCAGTGCTACAGTAGGGCAGCGCACAAACTATGGCTACACCTTC	CSATVGQRTNYGYTF
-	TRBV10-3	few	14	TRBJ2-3	TGTGCCATCTCCGGGGCCCATGTCACAGATACGCAGTATTTT	CAISGAHVTDTQYF
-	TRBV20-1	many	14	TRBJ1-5	TGCTCCGCGACGGGAGAGGGTAGCAATCAGCCCCAGCATTTT	CSATGEGSNQPQHF
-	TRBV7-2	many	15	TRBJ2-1	TGTGCCAGCAGCCAAGACGGCAGCTCCTACAATGAGCAGTTCTTC	CASSQDGSSYNEQFF
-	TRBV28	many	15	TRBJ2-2	TGTGCCAGCAGTTTGGGGAGGCGGGTTGGCGGGGAGCTGTTTTTT	CASSLGRRVGGELFF
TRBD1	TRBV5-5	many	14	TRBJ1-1	TGTGCCAGCAGCACGACAGGGGTTAACACTGAAGCTTTCTTT	CASSTTGVNTEAFF
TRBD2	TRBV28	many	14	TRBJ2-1	TGTGCCAGCAGTTTAACTAGCGCAAACAATGAGCAGTTCTTC	CASSLTSANNEQFF
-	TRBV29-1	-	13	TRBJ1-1	TGCAGCGCCGCCGGACATAGGAACACTGAAGCTTTCTTT	CSAAGHRNTEAFF
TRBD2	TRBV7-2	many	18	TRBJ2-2	TGTGCCAGCAGCTTAAGGTCTAGCGGGGGGGCCGGCACCGGGGAGCTGTTTTTT	CASSLRSSGGAGTGELFF
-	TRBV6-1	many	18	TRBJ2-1	TGTGCCAGCAGTGAAGGTCCCCCGGGACCAGTCTCCTACAATGAGCAGTTCTTC	CASSEGPPGPVSYNEQFF
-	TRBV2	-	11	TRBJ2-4	TGTGCCAGCAGTGATGAAGCTCGGGCGTACTTC	CASSDEARAYF
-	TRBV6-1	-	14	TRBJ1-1	TGTGCCAGCAGAGCCGGACAGATAAACACTGAAGCTTTCTTT	CASRAGQINTEAFF
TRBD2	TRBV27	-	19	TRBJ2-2	TGTGCCAGCAGTTTTTTGGGACTAGCGGGGCAGCTTAACACCGGGGAGCTGTTTTTT	CASSFLGLAGQLNTGELFF
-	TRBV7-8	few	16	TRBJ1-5	TGTGCCAGCAGCTCATCCCGGGGGCCGAGGGATCAGCCCCAGCATTTT	CASSSSRGPRDQPQHF